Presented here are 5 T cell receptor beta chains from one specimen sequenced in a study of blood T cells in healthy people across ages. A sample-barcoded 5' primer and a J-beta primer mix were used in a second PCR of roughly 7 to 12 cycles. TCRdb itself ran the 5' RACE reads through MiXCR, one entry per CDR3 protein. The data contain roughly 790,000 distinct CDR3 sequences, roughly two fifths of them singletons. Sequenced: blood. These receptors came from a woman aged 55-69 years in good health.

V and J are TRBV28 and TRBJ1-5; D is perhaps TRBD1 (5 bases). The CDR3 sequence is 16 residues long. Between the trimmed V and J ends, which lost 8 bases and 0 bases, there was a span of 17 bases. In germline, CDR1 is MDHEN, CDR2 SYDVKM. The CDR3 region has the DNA TGTGCCAGCCACACCCCGGGGCCTTATAGCAATCAGCCCCAGCATTTT. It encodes CASHTPGPYSNQPQHF.

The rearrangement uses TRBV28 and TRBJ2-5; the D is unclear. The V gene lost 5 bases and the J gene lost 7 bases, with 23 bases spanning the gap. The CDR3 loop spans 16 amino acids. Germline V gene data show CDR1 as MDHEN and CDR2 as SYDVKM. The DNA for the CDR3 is TGTGCCAGCAGTCGAGAACCCAAAACAAGGACGTGGACCCAGTACTTC. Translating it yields CASSREPKTRTWTQYF.

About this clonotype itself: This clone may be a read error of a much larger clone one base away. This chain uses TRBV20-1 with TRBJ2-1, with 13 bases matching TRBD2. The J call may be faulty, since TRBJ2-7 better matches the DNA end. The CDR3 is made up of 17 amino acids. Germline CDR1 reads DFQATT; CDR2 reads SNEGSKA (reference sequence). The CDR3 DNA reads TGCAGTGCTAGCGGGACTAGCGGGGACCGCTCCTACAATGAGCAGTACTTC. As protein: CSASGTSGDRSYNEQYF.

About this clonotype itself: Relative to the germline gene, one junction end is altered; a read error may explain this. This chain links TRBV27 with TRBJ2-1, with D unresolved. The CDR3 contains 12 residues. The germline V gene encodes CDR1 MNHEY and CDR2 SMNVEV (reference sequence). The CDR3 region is CASSGVYKEQFF. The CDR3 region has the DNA TGTGCCAGCAGTGGGGTTTACAAGGAGCAGTTCTTC.

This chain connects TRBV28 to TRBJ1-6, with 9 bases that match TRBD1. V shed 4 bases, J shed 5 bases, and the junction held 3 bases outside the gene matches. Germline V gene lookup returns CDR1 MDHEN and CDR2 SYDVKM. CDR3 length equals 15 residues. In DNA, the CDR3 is TGTGCCAGCAGTTCCGGGACAGGGAATAATTCACCCCTCCACTTT. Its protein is CASSSGTGNNSPLHF.